These 23 T cell receptor beta chains share one sample of origin, sequenced in a study of cytomegalovirus exposure and HLA in healthy donors listed by TCRdb under 2017. The protocol used for the library was the immunoSEQ multiplex PCR assay. Sourced from immuneACCESS, this table was stored by TCRdb with only in-frame sequences that have V and J called. A share of the clones is absent; for the studies checked, an unresolved V gene accounts for under half, and the remainder has no known explanation. The table for this sample lists some 180,000 clones; about nine tenths of them were counted only once. Jointly, the top ten make up about 7.7% of the sample. Sequencing input: PBMCs. Receptors originate from a man aged 30-40 years in good health and CMV-seropositive.

V is TRBV5-1 and J is TRBJ2-1; 10 positions agree with TRBD1. The CDR3 totals 15 residues. Germline values: CDR1 SGHRS, CDR2 YFSETQ. After removal of 4 bases from V and 1 base from J, the junction contained 2 bases not matched to a gene. The CDR3 is CASSMDRGSYNEQFF. In DNA form, the CDR3 reads TGCGCCAGCAGCATGGACAGGGGGTCCTACAATGAGCAGTTCTTC.

The chain joins TRBV28 to TRBJ1-5; the D is unclear. This CDR3 comprises 16 residues. CDR1 and CDR2 (germline): MDHEN, SYDVKM. V lost 6 bases and J lost 3, with 18 bases in between. The CDR3 DNA is TGTGCCAGCAGCACCCCCTTGGATGGTCACAATCAGCCCCAGCATTTT. Residues: CASSTPLDGHNQPQHF.

The rearrangement joins TRBV2 to TRBJ1-5; 7 nucleotides line up with TRBD1. The J segment lost 7 bases and the V segment lost 1 base, leaving 4 bases of the junction unmatched. The CDR3 has 14 residues. Per germline, CDR1 SNHLY and CDR2 FYNNEI. DNA for the CDR3: TGTGCCAGCAGTGAAGGGACAGGAGGCCAGCCCCAGCATTTT. It codes for CASSEGTGGQPQHF.

This chain connects TRBV7-3 to TRBJ2-5; TRBD2 matches 10 bases. J gave up 3 bases and V 3 bases, and 7 bases lay outside the gene matches. Germline V gives CDR1 SGHTA, CDR2 FQGTGA. The CDR3 totals 16 residues. The chain's CDR3 is CASSLAGLAGEETQYF. The CDR3 DNA reads TGTGCCAGCAGCTTGGCCGGGCTAGCGGGAGAAGAGACCCAGTACTTC.

This chain links TRBV7-9 with TRBJ2-7, with 7 bases aligning to TRBD1. J lost 4 bases, V lost 0 bases, and 6 bases had no gene match. This CDR3 spans 15 amino acids. Germline V gene lookup returns CDR1 SEHNR and CDR2 FQNEAQ (reference sequence). This CDR3 reads CASSLALGQVYEQYF. The CDR3 DNA is TGTGCCAGCAGCTTAGCGCTAGGACAGGTTTACGAGCAGTACTTC. Combining the CDR3 with reference TRBV7-9 and TRBJ2-7 gives the whole variable domain DTGVSQNPRHKITKRGQNVTFRCDPISEHNRLYWYRQTLGQGPEFLTYFQNEAQLEKSRLLSDRFSAERPKGSFSTLEIQRTEQGDSAMYLCASSLALGQVYEQYFGPGTRLTVT.

The rearrangement uses TRBV30 and TRBJ1-5; D might be TRBD1 (6 bases). Per germline, CDR1 GTSNPN and CDR2 SVGIG (reference sequence). Trimming cost V 2 bases and J 9 bases, with 11 bases left between them. The CDR3 is 12 amino acids. CDR3 nucleotides: TGTGCCTGGAGTACATCACAGGGGCCCCAGCATTTT. It specifies CAWSTSQGPQHF.

This clone was detected many times. The sample holds other DNA sequences that translate to the same CDR3. This chain links TRBV4-3 with TRBJ1-2; the D gene is possibly TRBD1 (5 bases). This CDR3 is 14 amino acids long. Germline CDR1 reads LGHNA; CDR2 reads YSLEER. V was clipped by 0 bases and J by 0 bases, with 5 bases between them. CDR3 residues: CASSQDRANYGYTF. In DNA form, the CDR3 reads TGCGCCAGCAGCCAAGACAGGGCTAACTATGGCTACACCTTC.

The gene calls are TRBV28 and TRBJ2-7; no definite D call. V was trimmed by 2 bases and J by 4 bases, leaving 6 bases between them. Germline V gives CDR1 MDHEN, CDR2 SYDVKM. This CDR3 contains 12 residues. The CDR3 is CASSLAHYEQYF. Here the CDR3 DNA reads TGTGCCAGCAGTTTAGCCCATTACGAGCAGTACTTC.

This clone was recorded a few times. The chain has TRBV19 and TRBJ1-1, with a tentative D call TRBD1 (5 bases). With 8 bases removed from V and 3 bases from J, the gap between germline ends came to 25 bases. The germline V gene encodes CDR1 LNHDA and CDR2 SQIVND (reference sequence). The CDR3 is 17 residues long. CDR3 coding DNA: TGTGCCAGTCGAACACTCTTGGACCGGGGCGGCGACACTGAAGCTTTCTTT. Translation: CASRTLLDRGGDTEAFF. The full variable domain, rest sourced from reference TRBV19 and TRBJ1-1, is DGGITQSPKYLFRKEGQNVTLSCEQNLNHDAMYWYRQDPGQGLRLIYYSQIVNDFQKGDIAEGYSVSREKKESFPLTVTSAQKNPTAFYLCASRTLLDRGGDTEAFFGQGTRLTVV.

The chain combines TRBV10-3 with TRBJ1-5, with TRBD1 as a possible D gene (6 bases). Deletions cut 3 bases from V and 7 bases from J, with 19 bases between. Germline CDR1 ENHRY, CDR2 SYGVKD. CDR3 size: 16 residues. This chain's CDR3 is CAISEVAVGAWQPQHF. CDR3 nucleotide sequence: TGTGCCATCAGTGAAGTGGCTGTGGGGGCTTGGCAGCCCCAGCATTTT.

This clone came up a few times. The chain uses TRBV6-5 and TRBJ1-2; 7 bases map to TRBD1. The CDR3 covers 14 residues. The ends lost 5 bases at V and 6 bases at J; junction bases unmatched: 9. Germline CDR1 MNHEY, CDR2 SVGAGI. CDR3 bases: TGTGCCAGCAGTACCCAGGGGGGCTTCGATGGCTACACCTTC. Its translation is CASSTQGGFDGYTF.

In its sample, this clone was seen once. The V gene is TRBV27, the J gene TRBJ2-6, with D maybe TRBD1 (6 bases). Trimming pared 6 bases from V and 3 bases from J, leaving 12 bases between. Per the germline V gene, CDR1 is MNHEY and CDR2 is SMNVEV (reference sequence). The length of the CDR3 is 15 residues. This CDR3 is CASRPRGGGANVLTF. As DNA, the CDR3 is TGTGCCAGCAGGCCCCGAGGGGGTGGGGCCAACGTCCTGACTTTC. The full variable domain, with the rest looked up from reference TRBV27 and TRBJ2-6, is EAQVTQNPRYLITVTGKKLTVTCSQNMNHEYMSWYRQDPGLGLRQIYYSMNVEVTDKGDVPEGYKVSRKEKRNFPLILESPSPNQTSLYFCASRPRGGGANVLTFGAGSRLTVL.

The chain is built from TRBV19 and TRBJ2-1; D is possibly TRBD1 (6 bases). The V end lost 1 base, the J end lost 0 bases, and 7 bases lay between the germline ends. The germline gives CDR1 LNHDA, CDR2 SQIVND (reference sequence). There are 15 residues in the CDR3. CDR3 bases: TGTGCCAGTAGTATAGGAGGGGGCTCCTACAATGAGCAGTTCTTC. Amino acid sequence: CASSIGGGSYNEQFF.

The V and J genes are TRBV18 and TRBJ1-1, with a tentative D call TRBD1 (5 bases). Trimming shortened V by 3 bases and J by 4 bases, and 18 bases separated the two germline ends. The CDR3 spans 16 residues. CDR1 is KGHSH, CDR2 LQKENI, per germline. CDR3 sequence reads: CASSPDSLPGGTEAFF. The CDR3 DNA follows: TGTGCCAGCTCACCTGACAGTCTACCGGGGGGCACTGAAGCTTTCTTT.

The J gene is TRBJ1-5, the V gene TRBV15; 9 bases agree with TRBD1. The J segment lost 0 bases and the V segment lost 0 bases, leaving 9 bases of the junction unmatched. Germline assignment: CDR1 LNHNV and CDR2 YYDKDF (reference sequence). The CDR3 totals 19 residues. This chain's CDR3 is CATSRDVGTGPYSNQPQHF. The CDR3 nucleotides are TGTGCCACCAGCAGAGACGTGGGGACAGGGCCTTATAGCAATCAGCCCCAGCATTTT. Full variable domain (remainder filled in from reference TRBV15 and TRBJ1-5): DAMVIQNPRYQVTQFGKPVTLSCSQTLNHNVMYWYQQKSSQAPKLLFHYYDKDFNNEADTPDNFQSRRPNTSFCFLDIRSPGLGDTAMYLCATSRDVGTGPYSNQPQHFGDGTRLSIL.

The chain couples TRBV7-6 to TRBJ2-7, with D possibly matching TRBD2 (7 bases). The CDR3 length is 13 residues. The ends were cut back, 3 bases at V and 7 bases at J, with 13 bases in the middle. Germline assignment: CDR1 SGHVS and CDR2 FNYEAQ. Here the CDR3 DNA reads TGTGCCAGCAGCTTTAACAGGGAGGGAGAGCAGTACTTC. Translation: CASSFNREGEQYF.

The chain joins TRBV2 to TRBJ2-7; no firm D call. CDR1 is SNHLY, CDR2 FYNNEI, per germline. CDR3 length: 11 amino acids. V was trimmed by 4 bases and J by 6 bases, leaving 7 bases between them. CDR3 amino acids: CASSAWGEQYF. CDR3 nucleotide sequence: TGTGCCAGCAGTGCTTGGGGCGAGCAGTACTTC.

V is TRBV5-6 and J is TRBJ1-2, with D unresolved. Trimming shortened V by 2 bases and J by 8 bases, and 13 bases separated the two germline ends. Germline V gene data show CDR1 as SGHDT and CDR2 as YYEEEE. There are 13 residues in the CDR3. CDR3 residues: CASSFGSPKGYTF. In nucleotides, the CDR3 is TGTGCCAGCAGCTTCGGCAGCCCGAAGGGCTACACCTTC. Supplemented by reference TRBV5-6 and TRBJ1-2, the full variable domain reads DAGVTQSPTHLIKTRGQQVTLRCSPKSGHDTVSWYQQALGQGPQFIFQYYEEEERQRGNFPDRFSGHQFPNYSSELNVNALLLGDSALYLCASSFGSPKGYTFGSGTRLTVV.

The rearrangement uses TRBV2 and TRBJ2-7; D perhaps matches TRBD1 (5 bases). Germline assignment: CDR1 SNHLY and CDR2 FYNNEI. The CDR3 has 11 residues. V was clipped by 8 bases and J by 5 bases, with 10 bases between them. CDR3 nucleotide sequence: TGTGCCAGCGCCCTAGGGGACGAGCAGTACTTC. Translated, it gives CASALGDEQYF.

Written as DNA, the CDR3 is TGTGCCAGCAGTTACTCGACGACAGGGAAGAATGAGCAGTTCTTC. Amino acids: CASSYSTTGKNEQFF. This chain links TRBV6-6 with TRBJ2-1, with TRBD1 matching over 7 bases. The V and J ends lost 0 bases and 7 bases, in that order; junction bases with no gene match: 6. The CDR3 runs 15 residues. CDR1 is MNHNY, CDR2 SVGAGI, per germline (reference sequence).

The chain employs TRBV6-5 and TRBJ2-3, with 7 bases aligning to TRBD1. Looked up from germline, CDR1 is MNHEY and CDR2 is SVGAGI. J was trimmed by 1 base and V by 5 bases; bases with no gene match: 6. The CDR3 spans 15 residues. For the CDR3, the DNA is TGTGCCAGCAGTCCCAACAGGGGACGCACAGATACGCAGTATTTT. It specifies CASSPNRGRTDTQYF.

The chain links TRBV7-9 to TRBJ2-3; TRBD2 agrees at 14 bases. Per the germline V gene, CDR1 is SEHNR and CDR2 is FQNEAQ (reference sequence). This CDR3 region has 17 residues. V trimming: 6 bases; J trimming: 1 base; junction bases outside the gene matches: 6. For the CDR3, the DNA is TGTGCCAGCAGTCTTGGGACTAGCGGGAGACGCACAGATACGCAGTATTTT. It is translated as CASSLGTSGRRTDTQYF.

This chain uses TRBV9 with TRBJ1-2; 9 positions match TRBD1. The CDR3 consists of 15 residues. Per the germline V gene, CDR1 is SGDLS and CDR2 is YYNGEE. The junction had 9 bases not matched to a gene; V was cut back by 3 bases and J by 6 bases. DNA of the CDR3: TGTGCCAGCAGCGGAATACAGGGGGCGCTTGATGGCTACACCTTC. It specifies CASSGIQGALDGYTF.